These 9 T cell receptor beta chains originate from one sample sequenced in a study of PD-L1 blockade in urothelial cancer. Time point of the sample: peripheral blood 6 weeks after treatment start. Some clones are missing from TCRdb's copy, which holds only in-frame ones; the method was immunoSEQ multiplex PCR. The table includes around 24,000 clones, roughly 84% detected once. Sequences were derived from PBMCs, sampled around atezolizumab (anti-PD-L1) treatment. The receptors stem from an older man with urothelial cancer.

The genes are TRBV4-3 and TRBJ1-5; perhaps TRBD1 as D (5 bases). V was trimmed by 0 bases and J by 7 bases, leaving 10 bases between them. CDR3 length equals 14 residues. Germline CDR1 reads LGHNA; CDR2 reads YSLEER. The CDR3 DNA reads as TGCGCCAGCAGCCAAGATCGAGCAGGGCAGCCCCAGCATTTT. Translated, it gives CASSQDRAGQPQHF.

The V and J genes are TRBV6-6 and TRBJ1-2, with D possibly being TRBD1 (5 bases). The CDR3 consists of 14 residues. V was clipped by 11 bases and J by 6 bases, with 22 bases between them. Germline assignment: CDR1 MNHNY and CDR2 SVGAGI (reference sequence). The chain's CDR3 is CASRAGGSTDGYTF. In nucleotides, the CDR3 is TGTGCCTCACGAGCCGGGGGATCGACCGATGGCTACACCTTC.

This clone was counted only a few times. The rearrangement links TRBV21-1 to TRBJ1-2; the table calls TRBD1, which could not be checked here. TRBV21-1 is an annotated pseudogene. The CDR3 has 18 amino acids. This chain's CDR3 is CASSKKDWADPSNYGYTF. The CDR3 DNA reads as TGTGCCAGCAGCAAAAAGGATTGGGCAGATCCCTCTAACTATGGCTACACCTTC.

The V gene is TRBV6-6, the J gene TRBJ1-5; tentative D call: TRBD1 (5 bases). V gave up 5 bases and J gave up 5 bases, with 16 bases separating them. The CDR3 totals 15 residues. CDR1 is MNHNY, CDR2 SVGAGI, per germline (reference sequence). For the CDR3, the DNA is TGTGCCAGCAGTCCCCCCGGGGGGTGGGATCAGCCCCAGCATTTT. This translates into CASSPPGGWDQPQHF.

The rearrangement uses TRBV7-2 and TRBJ1-1, with D perhaps matching TRBD1 (6 bases). CDR1 is SGHTA and CDR2 is FQGNSA in the germline V gene. The CDR3 has 15 amino acids. V gave up 5 bases and J gave up 1 base, with 14 bases separating them. The CDR3 is CASSLEGGENTEAFF. The DNA of the CDR3 is TGTGCCAGCAGCCTCGAGGGGGGGGAGAACACTGAAGCTTTCTTT. Using reference TRBV7-2 and TRBJ1-1 for the parts outside the CDR3, the full variable domain is GAGVSQSPSNKVTEKGKDVELRCDPISGHTALYWYRQSLGQGLEFLIYFQGNSAPDKSGLPSDRFSAERTGGSVSTLTIQRTQQEDSAVYLCASSLEGGENTEAFFGQGTRLTVV.

The V and J genes are TRBV7-9 and TRBJ2-5, with D unresolved. CDR3 length: 13 residues. Trimming took off 5 bases at V and 3 bases at J, with 10 bases between the two ends. The germline V gene encodes CDR1 SEHNR and CDR2 FQNEAQ (reference sequence). The CDR3, as DNA: TGTGCCAGCAGCCCCGGGTTGGAAGAGACCCAGTACTTC. Protein sequence: CASSPGLEETQYF. The full variable domain, rest sourced from reference TRBV7-9 and TRBJ2-5, is DTGVSQNPRHKITKRGQNVTFRCDPISEHNRLYWYRQTLGQGPEFLTYFQNEAQLEKSRLLSDRFSAERPKGSFSTLEIQRTEQGDSAMYLCASSPGLEETQYFGPGTRLLVL.

The chain has TRBV19 and TRBJ1-4; a weak D match, TRBD1 (6 bases). The V end lost 9 bases, the J end lost 4 bases, and 15 bases lay between the germline ends. Germline CDR1 reads LNHDA; CDR2 reads SQIVND (reference sequence). The CDR3 loop spans 14 amino acids. The CDR3: CASRPDSYNEKLFF. For the CDR3, the DNA is TGTGCCAGCCGCCCGGACAGTTATAATGAAAAACTGTTTTTT. Using reference TRBV19 and TRBJ1-4 for the parts outside the CDR3, the full variable domain is DGGITQSPKYLFRKEGQNVTLSCEQNLNHDAMYWYRQDPGQGLRLIYYSQIVNDFQKGDIAEGYSVSREKKESFPLTVTSAQKNPTAFYLCASRPDSYNEKLFFGSGTQLSVL.

The chain recombines TRBV6-5 with TRBJ1-2; D is uncertain. The germline V gene has CDR1 MNHEY and CDR2 SVGAGI. This CDR3 contains 14 residues. Trimming removed 10 bases at V and 2 bases at J, with 17 bases between. CDR3 sequence reads: CATHRRSGNYGYTF. CDR3 bases: TGTGCCACCCACCGAAGGTCGGGAAACTATGGCTACACCTTC.

The chain's CDR3 is CSAMEQGNQPQHF. The DNA of the CDR3 is TGCAGCGCGATGGAACAGGGGAATCAGCCCCAGCATTTT. V gene TRBV29-1 combines with J gene TRBJ1-5, with 7 bases identical to TRBD1. Germline lookup yields CDR1 SQVTM and CDR2 ANQGSEA. After removal of 7 bases from V and 4 bases from J, the junction contained 7 bases not matched to a gene. This CDR3 contains 13 residues.